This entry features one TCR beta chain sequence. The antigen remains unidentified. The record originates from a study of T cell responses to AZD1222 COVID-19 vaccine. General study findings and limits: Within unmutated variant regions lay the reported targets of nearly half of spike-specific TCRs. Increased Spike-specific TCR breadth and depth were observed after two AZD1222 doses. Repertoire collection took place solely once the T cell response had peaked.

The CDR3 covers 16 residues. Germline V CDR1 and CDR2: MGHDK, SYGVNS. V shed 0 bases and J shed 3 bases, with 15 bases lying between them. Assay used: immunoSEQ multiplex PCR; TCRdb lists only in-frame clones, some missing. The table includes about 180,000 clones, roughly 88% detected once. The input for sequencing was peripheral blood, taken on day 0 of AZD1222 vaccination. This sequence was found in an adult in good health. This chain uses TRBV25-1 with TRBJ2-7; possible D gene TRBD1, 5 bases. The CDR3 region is CASSEYWLGQRYEQYF. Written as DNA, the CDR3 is TGTGCCAGCAGTGAATATTGGTTGGGGCAGCGCTACGAGCAGTACTTC.